These T cell receptor beta chains were read from a single sample in a study of blood T cells in healthy people across ages. A single record per CDR3 protein comes from TCRdb applying MiXCR to the 5' RACE reads. The repertoire includes roughly 1,300,000 distinct CDR3 sequences, around 59% of them detected once, and over 5% sits in the top ten. The specimen sequenced was blood. The receptors originated from a man aged 18-30 years in good health. Each CDR3 is given with its conserved first and last residue. The D gene is left open where the match is weak. Where a row states a size, it is once, few, many or the class of an expanded clone; other rows omit it.

abundance	d_gene	v_gene	j_gene	CDR3nt	CDR3aa
-	TRBD2	TRBV5-1	TRBJ2-7	TGCGCCAGCAGCCTAGGGACTAGCCTGGGCCCTAGCTCCGACGAGCAGTACTTC	CASSLGTSLGPSSDEQYF
few	-	TRBV10-3	TRBJ2-7	TGTGCCATCAGTGATTTGGCAGAGCAAGGCTACGAGCAGTACTTC	CAISDLAEQGYEQYF
-	TRBD1	TRBV12-3/TRBV12-4	TRBJ1-1	TGTGCCAGCGGAGGGACAGTCGACACTGAAGCTTTCTTT	CASGGTVDTEAFF
-	-	TRBV4-1	TRBJ2-1	TGCGCCAGCAGCCAATTTACTTTGGGTGAGCAGTTCTTC	CASSQFTLGEQFF
once	-	TRBV20-1	TRBJ2-7	TGCAGTGCTAGCCGCCCCGATGACTCCGTCGAGTACGAGCAGTACTTC	CSASRPDDSVEYEQYF
-	-	TRBV15	TRBJ2-7	TGTGCCACCAGCACCCTTGGGGTGGGGAGCTCCTACGAGCAGTACTTC	CATSTLGVGSSYEQYF
-	TRBD1	TRBV7-9	TRBJ2-3	TGTGCCAGCAGCTTAGAGGACAGGTCAGATACGCAGTATTTT	CASSLEDRSDTQYF
-	-	TRBV6-5	TRBJ1-6	TGTGCCAGCAGTTACGACGGGCAGACTAATTCACCCCTCCACTTT	CASSYDGQTNSPLHF
-	-	TRBV14	TRBJ2-2	TGTGCCAGCAGCCAAGAGTGGCGGGCAGGAGGTAACACCGGGGAGCTGTTTTTT	CASSQEWRAGGNTGELFF
-	-	TRBV20-1	TRBJ2-7	TGCAGTGCTAGAGTCACTAGCTACGAGCAGTACTTC	CSARVTSYEQYF
few	TRBD2	TRBV3-1	TRBJ2-3	TGTGCCAGCAGCCATGGGACTAGCGGCTCCCTAACAGATACGCAGTATTTT	CASSHGTSGSLTDTQYF
few	TRBD1	TRBV4-1	TRBJ2-2	TGCGCCAGCAGCCCCGGGAGACAGGGGTCGGGGGAGCTGTTTTTT	CASSPGRQGSGELFF
few	-	TRBV5-5	TRBJ2-7	TGTGCCAGCAGCTTGGGGGCCAGGCAGGAGGAGCAGTACTTC	CASSLGARQEEQYF
-	-	TRBV9	TRBJ1-1	TGTGCCAGCAGCGTAGCTTGGAGGATGAACACTGAAGCTTTCTTT	CASSVAWRMNTEAFF
few	-	TRBV5-6	TRBJ2-7	TGTGCCAGCAGCTACCGAGGAGGGACCCTTGTGGGCTACGAGCAGTACTTC	CASSYRGGTLVGYEQYF
-	-	TRBV28	TRBJ2-7	TGTGCCAGCAGTTATAAGGACAATGAGCAGTACTTC	CASSYKDNEQYF
few	-	TRBV12-3/TRBV12-4	TRBJ2-5	TGTGCCAGCAGTTTCAACAGAGAGACCCAGTACTTC	CASSFNRETQYF
-	TRBD2	TRBV5-1	TRBJ2-3	TGCGCCAGCAGCCTGGGGACTAGCGTAGATACGCAGTATTTT	CASSLGTSVDTQYF
-	TRBD1	TRBV27	TRBJ2-1	TGTGCCAGCAGTCGAGTAACAGGGGTTCAAAGCAATGAGCAGTTCTTC	CASSRVTGVQSNEQFF
-	-	TRBV12-3/TRBV12-4	TRBJ1-2	TGTGCCAGCAGAATGGGGCTAAGTCCGGACTACTATGGCTACACCTTC	CASRMGLSPDYYGYTF
few	-	TRBV5-1	TRBJ1-2	TGCGCCAGCAGCTTGGAATCAGGGGTCTATGGCTACACCTTC	CASSLESGVYGYTF
-	TRBD1	TRBV12-3/TRBV12-4	TRBJ2-2	TGTGCCAGCAGCCCTAGGACAGGGATCGGTACCGGGGAGCTGTTTTTT	CASSPRTGIGTGELFF
-	TRBD2	TRBV7-9	TRBJ2-1	TGTGCCTGCAGCTTAAGGCCTAGCGGCCCCAATGAGCAGTTCTTC	CACSLRPSGPNEQFF
-	-	TRBV6-5	TRBJ1-4	TGTGCCAGCAGTTTAACCGGGTCGCTTAATGAAAAACTGTTTTTT	CASSLTGSLNEKLFF
few	-	TRBV12-3/TRBV12-4	TRBJ1-2	TGTGCCACGTCCGTAGACATAAACTATGGCTACACCTTC	CATSVDINYGYTF
few	-	TRBV6-6	TRBJ2-7	TGTGCCAGCAATCAGGGATACGAGCAGTACTTC	CASNQGYEQYF